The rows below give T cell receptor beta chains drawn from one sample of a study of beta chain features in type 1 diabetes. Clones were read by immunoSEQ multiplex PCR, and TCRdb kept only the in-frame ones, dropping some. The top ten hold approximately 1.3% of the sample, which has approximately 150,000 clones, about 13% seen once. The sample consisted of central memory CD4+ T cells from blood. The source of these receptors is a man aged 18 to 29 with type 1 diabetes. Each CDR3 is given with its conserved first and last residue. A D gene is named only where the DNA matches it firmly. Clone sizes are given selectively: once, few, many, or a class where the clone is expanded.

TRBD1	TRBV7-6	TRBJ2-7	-	TGTGCCAGCAGCATGGACAGGGCCGGATACGAGCAGTACTTC	CASSMDRAGYEQYF
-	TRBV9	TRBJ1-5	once	TGTGCCAGCAGCGTAGCCTTAGAGCAGCCCCAGCATTTT	CASSVALEQPQHF
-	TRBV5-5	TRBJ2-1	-	TGTGCCAGCAGCTTGGGCGTCTACAATGAGCAGTTCTTC	CASSLGVYNEQFF
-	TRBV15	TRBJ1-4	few	TGTGCCACCAGCACGGCTGGCCTGGATGAAAAACTGTTTTTT	CATSTAGLDEKLFF
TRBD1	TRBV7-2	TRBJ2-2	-	TGTGCCAGCAGGATAGACCCGGCAGGGGGCGGGGAGCTGTTTTTT	CASRIDPAGGGELFF
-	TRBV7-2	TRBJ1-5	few	TGTGCCAGCAGCTTAGCGGACGGGGAGTCCCAGCATTTT	CASSLADGESQHF
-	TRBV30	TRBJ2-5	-	TGTGCCTGGAGTGGGGGCTTAGAAGAGACCCAGTACTTC	CAWSGGLEETQYF
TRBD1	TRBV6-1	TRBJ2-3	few	TGTGCCACAAAAAGCCCGGGACAGGGTTTGGATACGCAGTATTTT	CATKSPGQGLDTQYF
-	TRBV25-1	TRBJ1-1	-	TGTGCCAGTCGACGAGGGAGCACTGAAGCTTTCTTT	CASRRGSTEAFF
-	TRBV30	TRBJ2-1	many	TGTGCCTGGAGTATGTTGACGGACAATGAGCAGTTCTTC	CAWSMLTDNEQFF
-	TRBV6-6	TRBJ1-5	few	TGTGCCAGCAGGTGGGACAGCAATCAGCCCCAGCATTTT	CASRWDSNQPQHF
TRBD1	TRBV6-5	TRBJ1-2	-	TGTGCCAGCAGAAGGACAGGGTGGGACGGCTACACCTTC	CASRRTGWDGYTF
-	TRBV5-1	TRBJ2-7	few	TGCGCCGTTGACAGAATCCGGTACGAGCAGTACTTC	CAVDRIRYEQYF
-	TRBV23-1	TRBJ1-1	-	TGCGCCAGCAGTCACTCAGCAATCCGGGACATCCCCACTGAAGCTTTCTTT	CASSHSAIRDIPTEAFF
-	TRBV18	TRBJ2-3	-	TGTGCCAGCTCACCACACCCGCGGCAGGTGGCAGATACGCAGTATTTT	CASSPHPRQVADTQYF
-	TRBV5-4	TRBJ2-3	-	TGTGCCAGCAGCTTGGGAGAGGATACGCAGTATTTT	CASSLGEDTQYF
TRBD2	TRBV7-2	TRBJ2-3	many	TGTGCCAGCAGCTTAGCCGTTGGCGGGGGGAAAGGAACGCAGTATTTT	CASSLAVGGGKGTQYF
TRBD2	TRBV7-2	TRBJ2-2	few	TGTGCCAGCAGTTCACTAGCGGGGACTTGGGGGGAGCTGTTTTTT	CASSSLAGTWGELFF
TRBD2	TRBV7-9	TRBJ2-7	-	TGTGCCAGCAGCCAATCTTCGACTAGCGGGGCGGCCTACGAGCAGTACTTC	CASSQSSTSGAAYEQYF
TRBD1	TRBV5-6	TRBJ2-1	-	TGTGCCAGCAGCACCGACAGGGGGCCCTACAATGAGCAGTTCTTC	CASSTDRGPYNEQFF
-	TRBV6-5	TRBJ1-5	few	TGTGCCAGCAGTTACTCTAGGGATCAGCCCCAGCATTTT	CASSYSRDQPQHF
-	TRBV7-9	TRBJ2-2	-	TGTGCCAGCAGCTTAGCCATGAACACCGGGGAGCTGTTTTTT	CASSLAMNTGELFF
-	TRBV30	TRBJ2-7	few	TGTGCCTGGAGCGCAAATAACTACGAGCAGTACTTC	CAWSANNYEQYF
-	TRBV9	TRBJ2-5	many	TGTGCCAGCAGCGTAGGGGTGGAGACCCAGTACTTC	CASSVGVETQYF
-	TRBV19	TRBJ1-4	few	TGTGCCAGTAGTATTAATTGGGGAGAAAAACTGTTTTTT	CASSINWGEKLFF
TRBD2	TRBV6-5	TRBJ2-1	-	TGTGCCAGCAGGCTGACGGGGACTAGCGCCAATGAGCAGTTCTTC	CASRLTGTSANEQFF
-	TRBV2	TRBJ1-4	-	TGTGCCAGCAGACCAGGGTCGCAGGATGAAAAACTGTTTTTT	CASRPGSQDEKLFF
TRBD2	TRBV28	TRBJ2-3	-	TGTGCCAGCAGTAACCGACTAGCGGGGGACACAGATACGCAGTATTTT	CASSNRLAGDTDTQYF
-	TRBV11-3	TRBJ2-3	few	TGTGCCAGCAGCCGGAAAATTGGAGCAGGGACAGATACGCAGTATTTT	CASSRKIGAGTDTQYF
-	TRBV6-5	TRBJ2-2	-	TGTGCCAGCAGCCCCCAGGTCGCGAACACCGGGGAGCTGTTTTTT	CASSPQVANTGELFF
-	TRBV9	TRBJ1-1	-	TGTGCCAGCAGCCCTTCCACTGAAGCTTTCTTT	CASSPSTEAFF
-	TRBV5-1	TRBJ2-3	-	TGCGCCAGCAGCTTGGCAAGGTCTGCTAGCACAGATACGCAGTATTTT	CASSLARSASTDTQYF
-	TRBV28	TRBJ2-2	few	TGTGCCAGCATGACGGGGAACACCGGGGAGCTGTTTTTT	CASMTGNTGELFF
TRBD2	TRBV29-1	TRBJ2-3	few	TGCAGCGTGCGGACTAGCGGGGGGAACGAGTATTTT	CSVRTSGGNEYF
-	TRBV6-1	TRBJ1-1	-	TGTGCCAGCAGTCTACAAGTACAGGGGAACACTGAAGCTTTCTTT	CASSLQVQGNTEAFF
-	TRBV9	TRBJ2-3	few	TGTGCCAGCAGCCCGGACCAGGGAGATACGCAGTATTTT	CASSPDQGDTQYF
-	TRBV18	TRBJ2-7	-	TGTGCCAGCTCACCACCCATAACAGGGGAGCAGTACTTC	CASSPPITGEQYF
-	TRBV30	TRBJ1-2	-	TGTGCCTGGAGGGCCCGGCAGGGGAACTATGGCTACACCTTC	CAWRARQGNYGYTF
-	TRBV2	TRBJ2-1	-	TGTGCCAGCAGTGAAGCCTCCCGGGGGCAGTTCTTC	CASSEASRGQFF
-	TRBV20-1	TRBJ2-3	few	TGCAGTGCTAGAGATCCAGATACGCAGTATTTT	CSARDPDTQYF
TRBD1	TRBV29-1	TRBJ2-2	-	TGCAGCGGTAGACAGGGGGCCGGGGAGCTGTTTTTT	CSGRQGAGELFF
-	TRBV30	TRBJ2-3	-	TGTGCCTGGAGGGAGACAGGGACTAGTAATACGCAGTATTTT	CAWRETGTSNTQYF
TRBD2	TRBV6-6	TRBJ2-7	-	TGTGCCAGCAGTCCTCGCGGGGGGGCCGGCGAGCAGTACTTC	CASSPRGGAGEQYF
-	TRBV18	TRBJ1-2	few	TGTGCCAGCTCACCGGGTCCGGGTGAATATGGCTACACCTTC	CASSPGPGEYGYTF
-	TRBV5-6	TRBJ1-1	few	TGTGCCAGCAGCTTGGGCCGCCACCTTGTTAACACTGAAGCTTTCTTT	CASSLGRHLVNTEAFF
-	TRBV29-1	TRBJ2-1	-	TGCAGCGTTGCGGGGCAGGGTTGGGACAATGAGCAGTTCTTC	CSVAGQGWDNEQFF
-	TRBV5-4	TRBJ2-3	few	TGTGCCAGCAGCTTGGACAGCCTAAGCACAGATACGCAGTATTTT	CASSLDSLSTDTQYF
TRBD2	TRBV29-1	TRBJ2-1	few	TGCAGCGGTGCGACTAGCGGACCCTACAATGAGCAGTTCTTC	CSGATSGPYNEQFF
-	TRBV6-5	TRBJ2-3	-	TGTGCCAGCAGCACCACTAAGGCAGATACGCAGTATTTT	CASSTTKADTQYF
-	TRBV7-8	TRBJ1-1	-	TGTGCCAGCAGCCCCTATACAGAGAACACTGAAGCTTTCTTT	CASSPYTENTEAFF
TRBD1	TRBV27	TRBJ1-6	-	TGTGCCAGCAGTTCGACAGGGGTTTCACCCCTCCACTTT	CASSSTGVSPLHF
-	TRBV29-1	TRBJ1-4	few	TGCAGCGTTGAGGAGGGGCCGGGAGAAAAACTGTTTTTT	CSVEEGPGEKLFF
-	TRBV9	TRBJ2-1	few	TGTGCCAGCAGCGGGGGGGCCAGCCAGCCGAATGAGCAGTTCTTC	CASSGGASQPNEQFF
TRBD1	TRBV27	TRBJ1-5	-	TGTGCCAGCAGTTCGGGGACAGGGAACAATCAGCCCCAGCATTTT	CASSSGTGNNQPQHF
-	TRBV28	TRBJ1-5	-	TGTGCCAGCAGTTTACTCCTCAGGCAGCCCCAGCATTTT	CASSLLLRQPQHF
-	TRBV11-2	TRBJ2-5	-	TGTGCCAGCAGCCCAGACTGGGTAGAGACCCAGTACTTC	CASSPDWVETQYF
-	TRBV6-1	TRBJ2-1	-	TGTGCCAGCAAGCCGGGATACGAGCAGTTCTTC	CASKPGYEQFF
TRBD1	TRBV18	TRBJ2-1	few	TGTGCCAGCTCACCAGTCGGGACAGCCCCCTTTAGGGAGCAGTTCTTC	CASSPVGTAPFREQFF
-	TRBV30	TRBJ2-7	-	TGTGCCTTCCTTAGGCAGGGGAAATACGAGCAGTACTTC	CAFLRQGKYEQYF
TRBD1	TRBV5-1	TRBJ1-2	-	TGCGCCAGCAGCTTCTCCATCAGACGACAGGGTTTGGGTGGCTACACCTTC	CASSFSIRRQGLGGYTF